One sample yielded the 29 T cell receptor beta chains listed below, sequenced in a study of blood T cell repertoires in COVID-19. This table comes from immunoSEQ multiplex PCR, and its TCRdb copy is limited to in-frame clones, with some not included. The sample has over 250,000 clones; roughly 89% are singletons. Material: PBMCs or T cells enriched from blood (not recorded which). The receptor set was obtained from a man aged 40-49 years who had recovered from COVID-19.

This chain links TRBV5-1 with TRBJ2-7; 7 bases are shared with TRBD1. The junction had 10 bases not matched to a gene; V was cut back by 3 bases and J by 7 bases. There are 14 residues in the CDR3. CDR1 and CDR2 from the germline V gene are SGHRS and YFSETQ. CDR3 region: CASSSGQREMEQYF. CDR3 sequence (DNA): TGCGCCAGCAGCTCGGGACAGCGAGAGATGGAGCAGTACTTC. Supplemented by reference TRBV5-1 and TRBJ2-7, the full variable domain reads KAGVTQTPRYLIKTRGQQVTLSCSPISGHRSVSWYQQTPGQGLQFLFEYFSETQRNKGNFPGRFSGRQFSNSRSEMNVSTLELGDSALYLCASSSGQREMEQYFGPGTRLTVT.

The chain is built from TRBV6-5 and TRBJ2-1; weak D call: TRBD1 (7 bases). This CDR3 contains 16 residues. Germline V lookup: CDR1 MNHEY, CDR2 SVGAGI. V was pared by 0 bases and J by 5 bases, with 14 bases between. The CDR3 DNA reads TGTGCCAGCAGTTACTCATACTCAGGGGGGAACAATGAGCAGTTCTTC. Encoded protein: CASSYSYSGGNNEQFF.

The rearrangement uses TRBV7-8 and TRBJ1-1; 7 bases line up with TRBD1. Germline values: CDR1 SGHVS, CDR2 FQNEAQ. The CDR3 contains 15 residues. Trimming took 5 bases from V and 4 from J; bases not matched to a gene: 10. CDR3 protein: CASSTRDRVTTEAFF. In DNA, the CDR3 is TGTGCCAGCAGCACCCGGGACAGAGTAACCACTGAAGCTTTCTTT.

The chain carries TRBV27 and TRBJ2-7; D is unclear. The germline CDR1 and CDR2 sequences are MNHEY and SMNVEV (reference sequence). The V end was cut by 3 bases, the J end by 3 bases, with 15 bases between. This CDR3 contains 15 residues. Written as DNA, the CDR3 is TGTGCCAGCAGTTTTCTGGCCGAAAGTGTCTACGAGCAGTACTTC. Protein: CASSFLAESVYEQYF.

The V gene is TRBV5-4, the J gene TRBJ1-5; D call uncertain. CDR1 is SGHNT, CDR2 YYREEE, per germline (reference sequence). The germline V and J ends were trimmed by 0 bases and 7 bases, with 8 bases remaining between them. The CDR3 loop spans 13 amino acids. The CDR3 bases are TGTGCCAGCAGCTTGGCGGGTGGGCAGCCCCAGCATTTT. This gives the protein CASSLAGGQPQHF.

The V gene is TRBV11-3, the J gene TRBJ2-1; no definite D call. This CDR3 region has 12 residues. Germline values: CDR1 SGHNT, CDR2 YENEEA. The V end lost 1 base, the J end lost 10 bases, and 8 bases lay between the germline ends. In DNA, the CDR3 is TGTGCCAGCAGCTTAGGAAGCCCCGAGCAGTTCTTC. It yields the protein CASSLGSPEQFF.

Written as DNA, the CDR3 is TGCGCCAGCAGCCTGACCCGGCCGGGAGGGCTCTATGGCTACACCTTC. Amino acids: CASSLTRPGGLYGYTF. The chain employs TRBV4-1 and TRBJ1-2, with D uncertain. The CDR3 runs to 16 residues. Germline-derived CDR1 and CDR2 are MGHRA and YSYEKL. V was trimmed by 4 bases and J by 4 bases, leaving 19 bases between them.

V gene TRBV7-2 combines with J gene TRBJ2-1, with D hard to call. Germline CDR1 is SGHTA and CDR2 is FQGNSA. This CDR3 comprises 15 residues. Trimming took off 1 base at V and 0 bases at J, with 7 bases between the two ends. CDR3 in DNA: TGTGCCAGCAGCTTAGTTTCTAGCTCCTACAATGAGCAGTTCTTC. Protein product: CASSLVSSSYNEQFF.

V is TRBV4-2 and J is TRBJ1-4, with D possibly matching TRBD1 (5 bases). With 4 bases removed from V and 8 bases from J, the gap between germline ends came to 17 bases. CDR3 length equals 15 residues. CDR1 and CDR2 (germline): LGHNA, YNFKEQ. The CDR3 DNA follows: TGTGCCAGCAGCCGAGATCGGGCAGGGTTGGAAAAACTGTTTTTT. Its protein is CASSRDRAGLEKLFF.

The gene calls are TRBV29-1 and TRBJ1-3, with 9 bases identical to TRBD1. Losses at the gene ends were 6 bases for V and 4 bases for J; bases not matched to a gene: 7. This CDR3 contains 14 residues. CDR1 and CDR2 from the germline V gene are SQVTM and ANQGSEA. The chain's CDR3 is CSVGDRVKGNTIYF. The CDR3 DNA follows: TGCAGCGTGGGGGACAGGGTGAAAGGAAACACCATATATTTT.

The chain is built from TRBV5-1 and TRBJ2-2, with 7 bases that match TRBD2. In germline, CDR1 is SGHRS, CDR2 YFSETQ. J gave up 1 base and V 4 bases, and 4 bases lay outside the gene matches. This CDR3 contains 15 residues. In DNA form, the CDR3 reads TGCGCCAGCAGCGAGGGCGGGGGGAACACCGGGGAGCTGTTTTTT. Translation gives CASSEGGGNTGELFF.

A few counts support this clone. The chain uses TRBV9 and TRBJ2-1; D might be TRBD2 (6 bases). V was pared by 3 bases and J by 6 bases, with 16 bases between. This CDR3 has 15 residues. Per the germline V gene, CDR1 is SGDLS and CDR2 is YYNGEE. CDR3 loop: CASSESGGAGNEQFF. The CDR3 coding sequence is TGTGCCAGCAGCGAGAGCGGCGGGGCCGGCAATGAGCAGTTCTTC. The full variable domain, its missing parts supplied by reference TRBV9 and TRBJ2-1, is DSGVTQTPKHLITATGQRVTLRCSPRSGDLSVYWYQQSLDQGLQFLIQYYNGEERAKGNILERFSAQQFPDLHSELNLSSLELGDSALYFCASSESGGAGNEQFFGPGTRLTVL.

The chain employs TRBV19 and TRBJ1-5; 9 bases align to TRBD1. Germline V gene data show CDR1 as LNHDA and CDR2 as SQIVND (reference sequence). V was pared by 8 bases and J by 1 base, with 0 bases of the junction left unmatched. The CDR3 has 13 residues. CDR3 sequence reads: CASGQGSNQPQHF. CDR3 sequence (DNA): TGTGCCAGTGGACAGGGGAGCAATCAGCCCCAGCATTTT.

V usage is TRBV2 and J usage is TRBJ2-6; the match to TRBD1 covers 8 bases. The CDR3 is 17 amino acids. Germline CDR1 reads SNHLY; CDR2 reads FYNNEI. J gave up 0 bases and V 8 bases, and 9 bases lay outside the gene matches. This CDR3 reads CASVRDRISSGANVLTF. In DNA form, the CDR3 reads TGTGCCAGCGTCCGGGACAGGATTAGCTCTGGGGCCAACGTCCTGACTTTC.

This chain uses TRBV7-2 with TRBJ2-7; TRBD1 aligns across 9 bases. The CDR3 runs to 15 residues. V trimming: 2 bases; J trimming: 4 bases; junction bases outside the gene matches: 6. Per germline, CDR1 SGHTA and CDR2 FQGNSA. CDR3 nucleotide sequence: TGTGCCAGCAGCTTACGACAGGGGGGGGCGTACGAGCAGTACTTC. Its protein product is CASSLRQGGAYEQYF.

The chain links TRBV30 to TRBJ1-3, with a weak D call TRBD1 (6 bases). The CDR3 spans 16 residues. Germline V CDR1 and CDR2: GTSNPN, SVGIG (reference sequence). Trimming left V 4 bases short and J 0 bases short, with 16 bases between. This CDR3 reads CAWNYRVPHSGNTIYF. The CDR3 coding sequence is TGTGCCTGGAATTACAGGGTCCCACACTCTGGAAACACCATATATTTT.

In this sample, this clone turned up a few times. The chain combines TRBV6-1 with TRBJ2-1, with D possibly being TRBD2 (6 bases). Germline V gene sequence: CDR1 MNHNS, CDR2 SASEGT. This CDR3 contains 16 residues. V gave up 2 bases and J gave up 3 bases, with 14 bases separating them. The CDR3 reads CASSEFSSGLYNEQFF. CDR3 nucleotides: TGTGCCAGCAGTGAATTTTCCTCGGGACTCTACAATGAGCAGTTCTTC.

The CDR3 is CASSYRRGDTEAFF. The DNA of the CDR3 is TGTGCCAGCAGTTACCGACGGGGGGACACTGAAGCTTTCTTT. The rearrangement links TRBV6-2 or TRBV6-3 to TRBJ1-1; a weak D match, TRBD1 (5 bases). The CDR3 sequence is 14 residues long. Trimming pared 2 bases from V and 3 bases from J, leaving 10 bases between. Per germline, CDR1 MNHEY and CDR2 SVGEGT.

This chain connects TRBV4-1 to TRBJ2-7; the D is unclear. The CDR3 is 13 amino acids. From germline, CDR1 is MGHRA and CDR2 YSYEKL. Trimming pared 0 bases from V and 3 bases from J, leaving 6 bases between. The CDR3 sequence: CASSQDRGYEQYF. In DNA, the CDR3 is TGCGCCAGCAGCCAAGATCGAGGCTACGAGCAGTACTTC.

The chain combines TRBV18 with TRBJ2-3; tentative D call: TRBD2 (5 bases). Germline V CDR1 and CDR2: KGHSH, LQKENI. V gave up 0 bases and J gave up 6 bases, with 10 bases separating them. The CDR3 extends over 14 amino acids. CDR3 region: CASSPPGVGDTQYF. The CDR3 bases are TGTGCCAGCTCACCACCCGGGGTAGGGGATACGCAGTATTTT.

The chain links TRBV27 to TRBJ2-4, with D perhaps matching TRBD2 (7 bases). Per the germline V gene, CDR1 is MNHEY and CDR2 is SMNVEV (reference sequence). V shed 4 bases and J shed 5 bases, with 15 bases lying between them. This CDR3 contains 15 residues. The CDR3 DNA reads as TGTGCCAGCAGTTCAGGCATGGGGGGGCAAAACATTCAGTACTTC. As protein: CASSSGMGGQNIQYF.

This clone was observed once. The chain employs TRBV4-3 and TRBJ1-6; unclear D gene. The V and J ends lost 0 bases and 14 bases respectively, with 11 bases between them. CDR3 length equals 13 residues. CDR1 is LGHNA, CDR2 YSLEER, per germline. The CDR3 DNA sequence: TGCGCCAGCAGCCAAGAGGCCCGCAGTTCCCTCCACTTT. Residues: CASSQEARSSLHF.

The chain uses TRBV2 and TRBJ1-4, with a possible D match to TRBD1 (6 bases). CDR3 size: 14 residues. Germline V gives CDR1 SNHLY, CDR2 FYNNEI. V was pared by 4 bases and J by 7 bases, with 13 bases between. CDR3 sequence: CASSGGGRSEKLFF. The CDR3 DNA is TGTGCCAGCAGTGGCGGGGGGCGTTCTGAAAAACTGTTTTTT.

CDR3 residues: CASTSPPGTFSGNTIYF. The CDR3 DNA is TGTGCCAGTACCTCGCCCCCCGGGACATTCTCTGGAAACACCATATATTTT. This rearrangement joins TRBV19 to TRBJ1-3, with TRBD1 as a possible D gene (6 bases). Trimming pared 7 bases from V and 0 bases from J, leaving 19 bases between. This CDR3 is built from 17 residues. Per germline, CDR1 LNHDA and CDR2 SQIVND (reference sequence). Full variable domain (remainder filled in from reference TRBV19 and TRBJ1-3): DGGITQSPKYLFRKEGQNVTLSCEQNLNHDAMYWYRQDPGQGLRLIYYSQIVNDFQKGDIAEGYSVSREKKESFPLTVTSAQKNPTAFYLCASTSPPGTFSGNTIYFGEGSWLTVV.

The chain is built from TRBV11-3 and TRBJ2-3, with 7 bases fitting TRBD1. Trimming at V came to 6 bases and at J to 6 bases, leaving 15 bases not matched to a gene. The CDR3 length is 16 residues. The germline V gene encodes CDR1 SGHNT and CDR2 YENEEA. CDR3 loop: CASRKTYRGRIDTQYF. CDR3 nucleotide sequence: TGTGCCAGCAGGAAAACGTACAGGGGACGTATCGATACGCAGTATTTT. Full variable domain (rest looked up from reference TRBV11-3 and TRBJ2-3): EAGVVQSPRYKIIEKKQPVAFWCNPISGHNTLYWYLQNLGQGPELLIRYENEEAVDDSQLPKDRFSAERLKGVDSTLKIQPAELGDSAVYLCASRKTYRGRIDTQYFGPGTRLTVL.

This rearrangement joins TRBV12-3 or TRBV12-4 to TRBJ1-3; D call uncertain. The CDR3 spans 13 residues. V dropped 2 bases and J dropped 4 bases, with 6 bases sitting between them. CDR3 sequence (DNA): TGTGCCAGCAGTTTATCGGGAGGAAACACCATATATTTT. This sequence encodes CASSLSGGNTIYF.

The chain employs TRBV19 and TRBJ2-5; D is perhaps TRBD1 (6 bases). The V end was cut by 3 bases, the J end by 5 bases, with 10 bases between. CDR1 is LNHDA, CDR2 SQIVND, per germline (reference sequence). The CDR3 is made up of 13 amino acids. This CDR3 reads CASSIQGLETQYF. The CDR3 coding sequence is TGTGCCAGTAGTATCCAGGGGCTCGAGACCCAGTACTTC.

The V call is TRBV9, the J call TRBJ2-3; the D is unclear. Trimming cost V 0 bases and J 5 bases, with 7 bases left between them. The CDR3 length is 13 residues. Germline values: CDR1 SGDLS, CDR2 YYNGEE. The CDR3 bases are TGTGCCAGCAGCGTAGAGTCGGGAGATACGCAGTATTTT. As protein: CASSVESGDTQYF.

The chain carries TRBV19 and TRBJ2-7; D might be TRBD1 (6 bases). The CDR3 has 15 amino acids. The V and J ends lost 5 bases and 4 bases respectively, with 18 bases between them. Germline-derived CDR1 and CDR2 are LNHDA and SQIVND (reference sequence). The CDR3: CASSLTPETGYEQYF. CDR3 in DNA: TGTGCCAGTAGTCTCACTCCGGAAACAGGGTACGAGCAGTACTTC.